Listed below are T cell receptor beta chains from one sample, sequenced in a study of T-cell memory formation after mild COVID-19. TCRdb redid the calling of the 5' RACE reads with MiXCR, one entry per CDR3 protein. In the table there are roughly 89,000 distinct CDR3 sequences, about 13% of which are singletons. Sample: PBMCs or a T cell subset sorted from them (not recorded which). The receptors were gathered from an adult woman who had mild COVID-19 (a few samples of this study predate the infection). Cell type and time point are not known. CDR3s include the opening cysteine and the closing phenylalanine or tryptophan. D genes are given only for firm matches. The size field is filled for only some rows; it gives once, few, many or a size class.

CASSDPGGRGGRGNEQFF,TGTGCCAGCAGTGACCCGGGCGGGCGGGGAGGAAGAGGCAATGAGCAGTTCTTC,TRBJ2-1,TRBV2,few,.
CASTPGTGELFF,TGTGCCAGCACTCCGGGCACCGGGGAGCTGTTTTTT,TRBJ2-2,TRBV6-6,.,.
CATSDPRAGSSSYNEQFF,TGTGCCACCAGTGATCCGCGAGCAGGATCGAGCTCCTACAATGAGCAGTTCTTC,TRBJ2-1,TRBV24-1,.,.
CASSLEGLAVTPFDTQYF,TGTGCCAGCAGCTTAGAGGGACTAGCGGTTACCCCGTTCGATACGCAGTATTTT,TRBJ2-3,TRBV7-2,few,TRBD2
CASSSRDSKQETQYF,TGTGCCAGCAGTTCCCGGGACAGCAAACAAGAGACCCAGTACTTC,TRBJ2-5,TRBV6-5,many,TRBD1
CASSFASGKNEQFF,TGTGCCAGCAGTTTCGCTAGCGGGAAGAATGAGCAGTTCTTC,TRBJ2-1,TRBV12-3/TRBV12-4,few,TRBD2
CASRGADETDTQYF,TGTGCCAGCCGTGGGGCCGATGAGACAGATACGCAGTATTTT,TRBJ2-3,TRBV6-1,.,.
CASSSSGSRTDTQYF,TGTGCCAGCAGCTCGAGCGGGTCCCGCACGGATACGCAGTATTTT,TRBJ2-3,TRBV7-9,.,.
CATSDSPIAGGADTQYF,TGTGCCACCAGTGATTCCCCAATAGCGGGAGGAGCAGATACGCAGTATTTT,TRBJ2-3,TRBV24-1,few,TRBD2
CASSQEGSGDDFGNEQFF,.,TRBJ2-1,TRBV3-1,.,.
CSAIDSSGYGYTF,TGCAGTGCTATAGACAGCTCGGGCTATGGCTACACCTTC,TRBJ1-2,TRBV20-1,.,.
CASSPTGILIVSPKIATNEKLFF,TGTGCCAGCTCACCAACAGGGATTCTCATAGTGAGCCCCAAGATCGCAACTAATGAAAAACTGTTTTTT,TRBJ1-4,TRBV18,few,.
CASSWDRLENQPQHF,TGTGCCAGCAGTTGGGACAGGCTAGAAAATCAGCCCCAGCATTTT,TRBJ1-5,TRBV6-2/TRBV6-3,few,TRBD1
CASSLAGFGQPQHF,TGTGCCAGCAGCTTAGCCGGTTTCGGCCAGCCCCAGCATTTT,TRBJ1-5,TRBV7-6,.,.
CASSLPIGTSGRVEQFF,TGTGCCAGCAGTTTACCTATAGGGACTAGCGGGAGGGTTGAGCAGTTCTTC,TRBJ2-1,TRBV28,few,TRBD2
CASGQISYNEQFF,TGTGCCAGCGGGCAGATCTCCTACAATGAGCAGTTCTTC,TRBJ2-1,TRBV13,few,.
CASSKGQGYHEQYF,TGTGCCAGCAGTAAGGGACAGGGTTATCACGAGCAGTACTTC,TRBJ2-7,TRBV12-3/TRBV12-4,.,TRBD1
CSASPGPRYEQYF,TGCAGTGCGTCTCCGGGACCCCGCTACGAGCAGTACTTC,TRBJ2-7,TRBV20-1,.,.
CASSWDSRGTDTQYF,TGCGCCAGCAGCTGGGACAGCCGAGGGACAGATACGCAGTATTTT,TRBJ2-3,TRBV5-1,many,TRBD1
CASKTSGSSYNEQFF,TGTGCCAGCAAGACTAGCGGGAGCTCCTACAATGAGCAGTTCTTC,TRBJ2-1,TRBV6-5,.,TRBD2
CASSQDPMNTEAFF,TGCGCCAGCAGCCAAGATCCTATGAACACTGAAGCTTTCTTT,TRBJ1-1,TRBV4-1,.,.
CSVEFQRGGPETQYF,TGCAGCGTTGAATTTCAGCGGGGGGGCCCGGAGACCCAGTACTTC,TRBJ2-5,TRBV29-1,.,TRBD2
CASSLDFGRNTEAFF,TGTGCCAGCAGCTTAGATTTCGGGCGGAACACTGAAGCTTTCTTT,TRBJ1-1,TRBV7-9,.,.
CSVPPVTSGSSYNEQFF,TGCAGCGTCCCACCCGTAACTAGCGGAAGCTCCTACAATGAGCAGTTCTTC,TRBJ2-1,TRBV29-1,.,TRBD2
CASSGLAGTAGELFF,TGTGCCAGCAGCGGACTAGCGGGGACCGCTGGGGAGCTGTTTTTT,TRBJ2-2,TRBV2,many,TRBD2
CSAMKGLLGGDGYTF,TGCAGTGCTATGAAGGGACTTCTTGGGGGTGATGGCTACACCTTC,TRBJ1-2,TRBV20-1,.,.
CATRNSGGTEAFF,TGTGCCACCAGAAATTCAGGGGGCACTGAAGCTTTCTTT,TRBJ1-1,TRBV24-1,.,TRBD1
CASSLEQGYTEAFF,TGCGCCAGCAGCTTGGAGCAGGGCTACACTGAAGCTTTCTTT,TRBJ1-1,TRBV5-1,.,.
CASSLGVGSYNEQFF,TGTGCCAGCAGCTTGGGTGTGGGCTCCTACAATGAGCAGTTCTTC,TRBJ2-1,TRBV7-6,.,.
CASSLQGLDSPLHF,TGTGCCAGCAGCTTGCAGGGATTGGATTCACCCCTCCACTTT,TRBJ1-6,TRBV7-2,.,.
CASSLDGERTDTQYF,TGTGCCAGCAGTTTGGACGGCGAAAGGACAGATACGCAGTATTTT,TRBJ2-3,TRBV27,.,.
CSAQGSGNTIYF,TGCAGCGCACAGGGTTCTGGAAACACCATATATTTT,TRBJ1-3,TRBV29-1,.,.
CATSAGTTETGELFF,TGTGCCACCAGTGCCGGGACTACTGAAACCGGGGAGCTGTTTTTT,TRBJ2-2,TRBV24-1,few,TRBD2
CASRDTENYGYTF,TGTGCCAGCAGGGATACAGAGAACTATGGCTACACCTTC,TRBJ1-2,TRBV12-3/TRBV12-4,few,.
CASSQDTVQPQHF,TGCGCCAGCAGCCAAGATACCGTTCAGCCCCAGCATTTT,TRBJ1-5,TRBV4-3,few,.
CASSEGRQTTYEQYF,TGTGCCAGCAGTGAAGGCCGCCAAACCACCTACGAGCAGTACTTC,TRBJ2-7,TRBV2,.,.
CAISENYEAFF,TGTGCCATCAGTGAGAACTATGAAGCTTTCTTT,TRBJ1-1,TRBV10-3,few,.
CASSQDELMNTEAFF,TGTGCCAGCAGCCAAGATGAACTTATGAACACTGAAGCTTTCTTT,TRBJ1-1,TRBV14,few,.
CASSQDLVSSIYNEQFF,TGTGCCAGCAGCCAAGATCTCGTTTCTTCCATATACAATGAGCAGTTCTTC,TRBJ2-1,TRBV3-1,.,.
CASRITGQNNSPLHF,TGTGCCAGCAGGATTACGGGACAAAATAATTCACCCCTCCACTTT,TRBJ1-6,TRBV28,.,.